This T cell receptor beta chain emerged from a study of T cells in Graves' hyperthyroidism and ophthalmopathy. Regarding the study as a whole: Most thyroid clonotypes that were expanded above 0.001 also turned up in blood. It was a median 6.5 months before onset that the model predicted ophthalmopathy.

This clonotype turned up a few times. The antigen is not known. In germline, CDR1 is LNHDA, CDR2 SQIVND (reference sequence). V was pared by 6 bases and J by 0 bases, with 6 bases between. This CDR3 has 13 residues. Amplified regions were TCR beta CDR3 sequences from RNA transcripts. An initial round of RT-PCR targeting the TCR CDR3 relied on the HTBI primer set. TCRdb used MiXCR to reprocess the multiplex PCR reads, holding one entry per CDR3 protein. The sample contains a few hundred thousand distinct CDR3 sequences, 12% to 15% of which appear only once. Uncontrolled infections, other autoimmune diseases, pregnancy or lactation led to exclusion of patients. Each 10 ml fresh peripheral blood draw supplied the PBMCs.

The chain uses TRBV19 and TRBJ2-1; D gene unclear. This TCR came from a woman in her 40s with Graves' hyperthyroidism. Sequenced: blood. The CDR3 spells CASREPSYNEQFF. As DNA, the CDR3 is TGTGCCAGTAGAGAGCCCTCCTACAATGAGCAGTTCTTC.